What follows describes a single T cell receptor (beta chain). Its antigen is not known. The source of the sample is a study of human T cells and chemical hapten exposure. A single record per CDR3 protein comes from TCRdb applying MiXCR to the RACE reads. The data contain about 82,000 distinct CDR3 sequences, over 8.5% of them seen just once; the ten biggest clones take up around 4%. Regarding time point: patch test 1, 2 weeks after DPC sensitization. Treatment meaning: therapeutic diphenylcyclopropenone sensitization with weekly scalp DPC. Unseparated into fractions, whole blood served as the source from which total RNA was extracted. The study's findings and limits: Once DPC sensitization occurred, TCRs above 1 in 1000 frequency showed no change.

The sample here was whole blood, taken in connection with sensitization to the hapten diphenylcyclopropenone (DPC). The receptor was isolated from a woman in her forties or fifties with alopecia areata. Some clones in this sample may be carry-over from other donors' samples.

The CDR3 DNA sequence: TGTGCCAGCAGTTTAGTCGGGACAGGCGGCTATGGCTACACCTTC. Translating it yields CASSLVGTGGYGYTF. The rearrangement joins TRBV12-3 or TRBV12-4 to TRBJ1-2; 8 nucleotides line up with TRBD1. This CDR3 has 15 amino acids. V lost 1 base, J lost 4 bases, and 5 bases stayed unmatched.